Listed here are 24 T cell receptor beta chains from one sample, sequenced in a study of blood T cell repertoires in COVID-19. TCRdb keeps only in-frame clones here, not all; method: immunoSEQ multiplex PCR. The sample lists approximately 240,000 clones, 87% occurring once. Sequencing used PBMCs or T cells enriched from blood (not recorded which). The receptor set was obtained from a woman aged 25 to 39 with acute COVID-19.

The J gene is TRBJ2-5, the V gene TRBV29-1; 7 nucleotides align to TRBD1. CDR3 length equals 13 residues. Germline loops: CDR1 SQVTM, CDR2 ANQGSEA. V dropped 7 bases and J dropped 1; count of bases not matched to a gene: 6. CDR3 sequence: CSATGQIQETQYF. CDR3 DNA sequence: TGCAGCGCCACGGGACAGATCCAAGAGACCCAGTACTTC.

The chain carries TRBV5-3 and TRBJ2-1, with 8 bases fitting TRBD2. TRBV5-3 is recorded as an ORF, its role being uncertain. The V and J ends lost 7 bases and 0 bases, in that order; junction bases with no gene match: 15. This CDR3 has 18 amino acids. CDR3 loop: CARGVTSEGAGSYNEQFF. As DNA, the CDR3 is TGTGCCAGAGGAGTGACTAGCGAGGGAGCAGGCTCCTACAATGAGCAGTTCTTC.

CDR3 loop: CASSLGASGGTDTQYF. The DNA for the CDR3 is TGCGCCAGCAGCTTGGGGGCTAGCGGGGGCACAGATACGCAGTATTTT. The V call is TRBV5-1, the J call TRBJ2-3, with 9 bases aligning to TRBD2. Germline values: CDR1 SGHRS, CDR2 YFSETQ. The V segment lost 0 bases and the J segment 1 base; nucleotides outside the gene matches: 3. This CDR3 is 16 amino acids long.

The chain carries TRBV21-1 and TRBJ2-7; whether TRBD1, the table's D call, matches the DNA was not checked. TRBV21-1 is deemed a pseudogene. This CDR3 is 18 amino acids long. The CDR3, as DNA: TGTGCCAGCAGCAAAGGGGGCCCATTTCTGACAATCGACTACGAGCAGTACTTC. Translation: CASSKGGPFLTIDYEQYF.

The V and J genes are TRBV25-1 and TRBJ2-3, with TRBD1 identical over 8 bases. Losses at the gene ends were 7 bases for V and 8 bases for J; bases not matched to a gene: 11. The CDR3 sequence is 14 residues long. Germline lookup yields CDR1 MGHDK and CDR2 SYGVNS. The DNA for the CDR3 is TGTGCCAGCATCCCCGACAGGGGAGATCGTACGCAGTATTTT. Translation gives CASIPDRGDRTQYF.

The CDR3 here is CASSPPGLAGGEDTQYF. The CDR3 coding sequence is TGTGCCAGCTCACCTCCCGGACTAGCGGGAGGGGAAGATACGCAGTATTTT. This chain uses TRBV18 with TRBJ2-3; TRBD2 aligns across 15 bases. The CDR3 is made up of 17 amino acids. Germline lookup yields CDR1 KGHSH and CDR2 LQKENI. The J segment lost 5 bases and the V segment lost 3 bases, leaving 6 bases of the junction unmatched.

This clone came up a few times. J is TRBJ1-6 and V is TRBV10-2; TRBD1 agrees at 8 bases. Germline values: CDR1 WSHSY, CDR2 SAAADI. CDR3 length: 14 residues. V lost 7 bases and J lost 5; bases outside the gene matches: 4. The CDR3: CASKMTGDNSPLHF. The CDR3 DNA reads TGCGCCAGCAAGATGACAGGGGATAATTCACCCCTCCACTTT.

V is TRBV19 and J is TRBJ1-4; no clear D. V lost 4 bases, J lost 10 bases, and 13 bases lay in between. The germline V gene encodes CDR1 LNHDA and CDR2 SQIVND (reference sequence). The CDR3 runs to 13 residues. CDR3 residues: CASSNPPLGKLFF. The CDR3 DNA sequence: TGTGCCAGTAGTAACCCTCCGCTCGGAAAACTGTTTTTT.

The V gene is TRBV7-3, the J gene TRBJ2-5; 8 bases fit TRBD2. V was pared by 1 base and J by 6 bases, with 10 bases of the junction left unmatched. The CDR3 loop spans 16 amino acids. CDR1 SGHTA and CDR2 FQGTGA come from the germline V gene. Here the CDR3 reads CASSLSASGLGQTQYF. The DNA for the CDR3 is TGTGCCAGCAGCTTAAGTGCGTCGGGACTAGGACAGACCCAGTACTTC. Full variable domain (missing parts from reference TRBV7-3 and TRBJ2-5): GAGVSQTPSNKVTEKGKYVELRCDPISGHTALYWYRQSLGQGPEFLIYFQGTGAADDSGLPNDRFFAVRPEGSVSTLKIQRTERGDSAVYLCASSLSASGLGQTQYFGPGTRLLVL.

CDR3 sequence reads: CASSLAQNNEQFF. DNA for the CDR3: TGTGCCAGCAGCTTGGCGCAGAACAATGAGCAGTTCTTC. The chain carries TRBV5-4 and TRBJ2-1; D remains unclear. Germline V gene lookup returns CDR1 SGHNT and CDR2 YYREEE (reference sequence). There are 13 residues in the CDR3. Trimming shortened V by 0 bases and J by 5 bases, and 6 bases separated the two germline ends. Combining the CDR3 with reference TRBV5-4 and TRBJ2-1 gives the whole variable domain ETGVTQSPTHLIKTRGQQVTLRCSSQSGHNTVSWYQQALGQGPQFIFQYYREEENGRGNFPPRFSGLQFPNYSSELNVNALELDDSALYLCASSLAQNNEQFFGPGTRLTVL.

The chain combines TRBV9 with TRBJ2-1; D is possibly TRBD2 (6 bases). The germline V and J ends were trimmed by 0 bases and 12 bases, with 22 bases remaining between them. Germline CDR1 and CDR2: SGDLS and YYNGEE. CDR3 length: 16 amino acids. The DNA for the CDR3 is TGTGCCAGCAGCGTAGAAGAGACTAGTAGGGTAGTTTGGCAGTTCTTC. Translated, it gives CASSVEETSRVVWQFF.

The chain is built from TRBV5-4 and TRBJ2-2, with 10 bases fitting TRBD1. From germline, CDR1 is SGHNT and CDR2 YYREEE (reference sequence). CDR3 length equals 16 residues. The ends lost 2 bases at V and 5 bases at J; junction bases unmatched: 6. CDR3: CASSLGDRGWTGELFF. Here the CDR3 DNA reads TGTGCCAGCAGCTTAGGGGACAGGGGATGGACCGGGGAGCTGTTTTTT.

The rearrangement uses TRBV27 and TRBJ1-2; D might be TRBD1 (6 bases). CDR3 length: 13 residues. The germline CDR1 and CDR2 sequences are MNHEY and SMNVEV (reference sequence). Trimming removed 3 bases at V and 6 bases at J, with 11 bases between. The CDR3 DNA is TGTGCCAGCAGTTTCAGGGGTTTGGATGGCTACACCTTC. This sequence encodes CASSFRGLDGYTF.

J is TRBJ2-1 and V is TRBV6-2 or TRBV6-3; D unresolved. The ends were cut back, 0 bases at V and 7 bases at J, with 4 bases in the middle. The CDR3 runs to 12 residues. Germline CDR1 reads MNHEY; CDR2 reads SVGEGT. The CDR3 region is CASSYSRNEQFF. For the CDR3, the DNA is TGTGCCAGCAGTTACTCGAGGAATGAGCAGTTCTTC.

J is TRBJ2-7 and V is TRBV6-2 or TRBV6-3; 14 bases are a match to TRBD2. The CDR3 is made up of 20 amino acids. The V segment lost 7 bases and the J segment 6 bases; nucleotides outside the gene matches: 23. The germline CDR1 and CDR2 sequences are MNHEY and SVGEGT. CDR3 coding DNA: TGTGCCAGCACCCCCGGACCGATCTCCGGGACTAGCGGGAGTCCACGCGAGCAGTACTTC. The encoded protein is CASTPGPISGTSGSPREQYF.

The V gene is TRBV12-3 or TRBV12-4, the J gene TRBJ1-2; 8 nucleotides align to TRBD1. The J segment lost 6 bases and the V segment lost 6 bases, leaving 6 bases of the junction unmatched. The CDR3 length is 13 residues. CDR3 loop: CASRETGEDGYTF. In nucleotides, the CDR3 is TGTGCCAGCAGGGAGACAGGGGAGGATGGCTACACCTTC.

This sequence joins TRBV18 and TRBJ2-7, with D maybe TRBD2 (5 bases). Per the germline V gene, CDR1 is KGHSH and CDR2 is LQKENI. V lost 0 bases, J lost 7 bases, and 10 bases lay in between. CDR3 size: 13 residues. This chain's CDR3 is CASSPPGTGEQYF. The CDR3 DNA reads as TGTGCCAGCTCACCACCCGGAACGGGAGAGCAGTACTTC.

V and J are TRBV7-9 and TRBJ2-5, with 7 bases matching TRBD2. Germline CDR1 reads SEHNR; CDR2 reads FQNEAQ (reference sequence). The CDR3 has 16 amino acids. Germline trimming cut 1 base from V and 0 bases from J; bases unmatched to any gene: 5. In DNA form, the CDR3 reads TGTGCCAGCAGCTTAGGGGCTAGCGGATACCAAGAGACCCAGTACTTC. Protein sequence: CASSLGASGYQETQYF.

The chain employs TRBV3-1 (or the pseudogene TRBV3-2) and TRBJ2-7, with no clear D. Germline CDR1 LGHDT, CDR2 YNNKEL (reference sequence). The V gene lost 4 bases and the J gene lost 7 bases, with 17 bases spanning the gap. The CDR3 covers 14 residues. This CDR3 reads CASSLTASFREQYF. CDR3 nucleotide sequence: TGTGCCAGCAGCCTCACTGCCTCTTTTCGTGAGCAGTACTTC.

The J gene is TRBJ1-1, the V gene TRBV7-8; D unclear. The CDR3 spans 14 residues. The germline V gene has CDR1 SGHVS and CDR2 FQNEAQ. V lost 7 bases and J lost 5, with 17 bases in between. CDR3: CASMWEAIGTEAFF. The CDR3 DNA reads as TGTGCCAGCATGTGGGAGGCTATTGGGACTGAAGCTTTCTTT.

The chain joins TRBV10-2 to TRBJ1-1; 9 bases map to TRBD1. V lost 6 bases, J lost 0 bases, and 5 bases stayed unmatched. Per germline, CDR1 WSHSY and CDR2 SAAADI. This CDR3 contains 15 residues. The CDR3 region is CASRDRDRVNTEAFF. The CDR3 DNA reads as TGCGCCAGCAGAGACCGGGACAGGGTGAACACTGAAGCTTTCTTT.

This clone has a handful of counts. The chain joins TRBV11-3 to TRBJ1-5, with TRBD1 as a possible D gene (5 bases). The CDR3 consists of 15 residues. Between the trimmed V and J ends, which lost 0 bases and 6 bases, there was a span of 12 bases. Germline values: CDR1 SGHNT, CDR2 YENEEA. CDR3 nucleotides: TGTGCCAGCAGCTTAGATCCAACAGGTACTCAGCCCCAGCATTTT. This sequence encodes CASSLDPTGTQPQHF.

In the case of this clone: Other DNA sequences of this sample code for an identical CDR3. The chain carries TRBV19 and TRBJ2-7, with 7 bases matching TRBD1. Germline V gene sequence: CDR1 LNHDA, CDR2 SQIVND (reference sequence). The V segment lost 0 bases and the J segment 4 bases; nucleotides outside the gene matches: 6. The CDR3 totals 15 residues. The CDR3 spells CASSIDLGQLYEQYF. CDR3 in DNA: TGTGCCAGTAGTATAGACCTGGGACAGTTATACGAGCAGTACTTC. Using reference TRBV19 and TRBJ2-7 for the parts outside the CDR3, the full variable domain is DGGITQSPKYLFRKEGQNVTLSCEQNLNHDAMYWYRQDPGQGLRLIYYSQIVNDFQKGDIAEGYSVSREKKESFPLTVTSAQKNPTAFYLCASSIDLGQLYEQYFGPGTRLTVT.

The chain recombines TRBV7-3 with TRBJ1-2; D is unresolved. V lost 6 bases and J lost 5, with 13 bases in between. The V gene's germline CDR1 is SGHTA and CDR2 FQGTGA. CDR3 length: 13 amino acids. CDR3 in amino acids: CASSNKAGYGYTF. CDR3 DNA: TGTGCCAGCAGTAACAAAGCCGGGTATGGCTACACCTTC.